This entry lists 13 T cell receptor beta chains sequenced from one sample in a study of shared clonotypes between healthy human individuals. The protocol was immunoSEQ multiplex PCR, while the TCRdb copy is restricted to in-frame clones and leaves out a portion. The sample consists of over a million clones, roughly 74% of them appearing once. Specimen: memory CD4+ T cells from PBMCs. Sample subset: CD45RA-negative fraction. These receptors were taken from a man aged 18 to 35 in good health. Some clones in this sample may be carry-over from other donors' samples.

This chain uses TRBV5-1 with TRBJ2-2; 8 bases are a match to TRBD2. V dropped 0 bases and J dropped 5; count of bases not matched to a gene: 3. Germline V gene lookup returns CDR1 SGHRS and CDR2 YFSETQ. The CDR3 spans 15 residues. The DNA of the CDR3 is TGCGCCAGCAGCTTGGGTCGGGAGGGAACCGGGGAGCTGTTTTTT. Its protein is CASSLGREGTGELFF.

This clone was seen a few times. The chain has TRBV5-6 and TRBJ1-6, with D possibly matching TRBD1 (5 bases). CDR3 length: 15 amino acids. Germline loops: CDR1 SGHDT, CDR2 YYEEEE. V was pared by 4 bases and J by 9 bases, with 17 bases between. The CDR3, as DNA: TGTGCCAGCAGCCTCCGACAGCTCCGCAGTTCACCCCTCCACTTT. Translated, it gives CASSLRQLRSSPLHF.

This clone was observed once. CDR3 sequence reads: CASSREFNRPEAFF. Written as DNA, the CDR3 is TGTGCCAGTAGTAGGGAGTTTAACAGGCCTGAAGCTTTCTTT. The chain combines TRBV19 with TRBJ1-1, with TRBD1 as a possible D gene (5 bases). CDR3 length: 14 amino acids. From germline, CDR1 is LNHDA and CDR2 SQIVND (reference sequence). The V gene lost 4 bases and the J gene lost 6 bases, with 15 bases spanning the gap.

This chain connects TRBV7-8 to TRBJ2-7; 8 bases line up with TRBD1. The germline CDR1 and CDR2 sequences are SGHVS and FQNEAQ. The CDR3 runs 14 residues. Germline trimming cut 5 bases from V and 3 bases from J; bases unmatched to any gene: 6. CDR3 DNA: TGTGCCAGCAGCGTTCTGACAGGGGTCTACGAGCAGTACTTC. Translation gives CASSVLTGVYEQYF. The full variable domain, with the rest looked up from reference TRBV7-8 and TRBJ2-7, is GAGVSQSPRYKVAKRGQDVALRCDPISGHVSLFWYQQALGQGPEFLTYFQNEAQLDKSGLPSDRFFAERPEGSVSTLKIQRTQQEDSAVYLCASSVLTGVYEQYFGPGTRLTVT.

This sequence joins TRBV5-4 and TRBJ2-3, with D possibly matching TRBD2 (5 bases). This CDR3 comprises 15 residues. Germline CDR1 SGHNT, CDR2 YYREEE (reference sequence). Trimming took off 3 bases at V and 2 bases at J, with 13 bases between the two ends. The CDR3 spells CASSSTSALTDTQYF. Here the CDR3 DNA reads TGTGCCAGCAGCTCCACTAGTGCCCTCACAGATACGCAGTATTTT.

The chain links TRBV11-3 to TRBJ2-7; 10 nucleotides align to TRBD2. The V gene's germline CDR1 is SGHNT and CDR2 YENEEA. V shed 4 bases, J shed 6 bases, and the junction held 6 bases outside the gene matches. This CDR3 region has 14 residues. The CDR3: CASSYLAGAGEQYF. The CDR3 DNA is TGTGCCAGCAGCTACCTAGCGGGAGCGGGCGAGCAGTACTTC.

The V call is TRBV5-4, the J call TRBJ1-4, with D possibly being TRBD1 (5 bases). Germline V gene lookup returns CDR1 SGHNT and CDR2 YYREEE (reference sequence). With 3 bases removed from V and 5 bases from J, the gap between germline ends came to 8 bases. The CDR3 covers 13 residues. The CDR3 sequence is CASSWGTNEKLFF. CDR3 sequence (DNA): TGTGCCAGCAGCTGGGGGACGAATGAAAAACTGTTTTTT.

The CDR3: CASSIRTVNTGELFF. The CDR3 nucleotides are TGTGCCAGTAGTATTAGGACGGTGAACACCGGGGAGCTGTTTTTT. V gene TRBV19 combines with J gene TRBJ2-2; D uncertain. The CDR3 runs to 15 residues. The V gene lost 3 bases and the J gene lost 1 base, with 9 bases spanning the gap. Germline assignment: CDR1 LNHDA and CDR2 SQIVND (reference sequence).

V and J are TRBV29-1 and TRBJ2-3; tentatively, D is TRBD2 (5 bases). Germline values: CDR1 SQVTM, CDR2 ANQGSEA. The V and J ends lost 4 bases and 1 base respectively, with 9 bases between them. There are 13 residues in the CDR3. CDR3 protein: CSVGEIGTDTQYF. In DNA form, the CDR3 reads TGCAGCGTTGGGGAGATCGGCACAGATACGCAGTATTTT.

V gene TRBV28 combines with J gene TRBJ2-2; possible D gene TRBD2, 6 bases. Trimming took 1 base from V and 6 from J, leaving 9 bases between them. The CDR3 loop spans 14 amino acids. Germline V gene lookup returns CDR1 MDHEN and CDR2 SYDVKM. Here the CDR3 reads CASSLFGGSGELFF. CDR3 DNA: TGTGCCAGCAGTTTATTCGGGGGTTCCGGGGAGCTGTTTTTT.

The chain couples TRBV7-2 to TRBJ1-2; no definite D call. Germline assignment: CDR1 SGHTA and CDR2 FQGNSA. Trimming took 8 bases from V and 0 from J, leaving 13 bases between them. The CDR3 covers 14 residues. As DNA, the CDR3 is TGTGCCAGCGCCCGTGGGGTAGCTAACTATGGCTACACCTTC. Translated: CASARGVANYGYTF.

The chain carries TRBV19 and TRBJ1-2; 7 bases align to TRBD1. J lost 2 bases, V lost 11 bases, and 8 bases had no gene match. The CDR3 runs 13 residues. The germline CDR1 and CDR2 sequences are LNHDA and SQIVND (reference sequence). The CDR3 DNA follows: TGTGCCTCGAAAAGGGGGCAAAACTATGGCTACACCTTC. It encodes CASKRGQNYGYTF.

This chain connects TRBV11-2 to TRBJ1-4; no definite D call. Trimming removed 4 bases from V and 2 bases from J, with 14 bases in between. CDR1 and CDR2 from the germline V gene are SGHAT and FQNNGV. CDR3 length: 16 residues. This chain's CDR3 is CASSSIRHLTNEKLFF. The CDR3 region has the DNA TGTGCCAGCAGCTCAATTAGGCATCTGACTAATGAAAAACTGTTTTTT.